This TCR beta chain appears in the sequencing data of a study of T cells after yellow fever vaccination. Regarding the study as a whole: A secondary response was less intense yet reached its peak sooner, at day 5 versus 15.

Comment on this clonotype: Its target is not known. A single base separates this from a much larger clone, so it may be a read error.

TCRdb recomputed calls from the 5' RACE reads with MiXCR, one row per CDR3 protein. This sample has about 150,000 distinct CDR3 sequences, with about 6% found just once. CDR1 and CDR2 (germline): KGHSH, LQKENI. CDR3 length: 13 amino acids. Unmatched junction bases numbered 4, after V lost 2 bases and J lost 9 bases. This receptor was identified in a man younger than 35 who received the YFV17D yellow fever vaccine. Specimen: CD4+ T cells sorted from PBMCs, collected on the day of the first yellow fever vaccination. The rearrangement joins TRBV18 to TRBJ2-1, with TRBD2 matching over 7 bases. CDR3 DNA sequence: TGTGCCAGCTCACCAACTAGCGATCGTGAGCAGTTCTTC. Residues: CASSPTSDREQFF.